This T cell receptor (beta chain) was retrieved from a study of blood T cell repertoires in COVID-19. This clone was detected only a few times. The V gene's germline CDR1 is SNHLY and CDR2 FYNNEI. CDR3 length equals 15 residues. The V segment lost 8 bases and the J segment 1 base; nucleotides outside the gene matches: 6. This table comes from immunoSEQ multiplex PCR, and its TCRdb copy is limited to in-frame clones, with some not included. The sample holds 60,000 to 75,000 clones; roughly 70% are singletons and the top ten take approximately 51%. V usage is TRBV2 and J usage is TRBJ2-7, with 12 nucleotides matching TRBD2. The receptor was isolated from an older woman who had been exposed to COVID-19. Sample: PBMCs or T cells enriched from blood (not recorded which). The CDR3 bases are TGTGCCAGCCGAAGAACTAGCGGGAGGTCCTACGAGCAGTACTTC. Protein: CASRRTSGRSYEQYF.